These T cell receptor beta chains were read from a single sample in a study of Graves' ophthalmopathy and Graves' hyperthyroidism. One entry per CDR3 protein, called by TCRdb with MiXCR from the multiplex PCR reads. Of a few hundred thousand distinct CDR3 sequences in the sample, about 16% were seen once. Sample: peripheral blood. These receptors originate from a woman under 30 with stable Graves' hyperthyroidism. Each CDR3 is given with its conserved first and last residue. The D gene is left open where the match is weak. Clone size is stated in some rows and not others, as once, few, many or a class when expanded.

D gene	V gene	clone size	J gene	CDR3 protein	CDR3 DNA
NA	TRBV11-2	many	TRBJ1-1	CASSLDRSEAFF	TGTGCCAGCAGTTTAGACAGGTCTGAAGCTTTCTTT
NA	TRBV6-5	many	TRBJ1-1	CASTIMGGNTEAFF	TGTGCCAGCACTATAATGGGGGGAAACACTGAAGCTTTCTTT
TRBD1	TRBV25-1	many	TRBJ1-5	CASSGTGNQPQHF	TGTGCCAGCAGTGGGACAGGGAATCAGCCCCAGCATTTT
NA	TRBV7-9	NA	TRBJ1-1	CASSFTEAFF	TGTGCCAGCAGCTTCACTGAAGCTTTCTTT
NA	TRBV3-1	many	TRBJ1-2	CASSQDYRTGYGYTF	TGTGCCAGCAGCCAAGATTACAGGACCGGCTATGGCTACACCTTC
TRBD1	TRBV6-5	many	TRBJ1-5	CASSYSGGAGQPQHF	TGTGCCAGCAGTTACTCAGGGGGCGCTGGACAGCCCCAGCATTTT
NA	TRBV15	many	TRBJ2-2	CATSLGPNTGELFF	TGTGCCACCAGCTTAGGGCCGAACACCGGGGAGCTGTTTTTT
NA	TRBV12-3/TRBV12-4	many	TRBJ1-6	CASNLVRDSNSPLHF	TGTGCCAGCAATTTAGTAAGGGATTCTAATTCACCCCTCCACTTT
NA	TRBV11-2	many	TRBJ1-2	CASSLELYGYTF	TGTGCCAGCAGCTTAGAACTATATGGCTACACCTTC
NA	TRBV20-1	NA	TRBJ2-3	CSAKYPGVDTQYF	TGCAGTGCAAAGTACCCCGGAGTGGATACGCAGTATTTT
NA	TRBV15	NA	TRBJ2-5	CATSDTAAGTQYF	TGTGCCACCAGTGATACAGCAGCAGGGACCCAGTACTTC
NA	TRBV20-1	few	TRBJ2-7	CSASVRGGPSYEQYF	TGCAGTGCTAGTGTCCGCGGGGGCCCTTCCTACGAGCAGTACTTC
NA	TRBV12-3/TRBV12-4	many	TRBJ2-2	CASSVRMAAGELFF	TGTGCCAGCAGTGTACGAATGGCGGCCGGGGAGCTGTTTTTT
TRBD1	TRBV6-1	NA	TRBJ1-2	CAVRDRVGYTF	TGTGCCGTCCGGGACAGGGTCGGCTACACCTTC
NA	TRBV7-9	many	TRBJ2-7	CASSFGDSGREQYF	TGTGCCAGCAGCTTCGGGGACAGCGGGCGGGAGCAGTACTTC
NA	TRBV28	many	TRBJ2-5	CASLRVGETQYF	TGTGCCAGCTTACGTGTGGGGGAGACCCAGTACTTC
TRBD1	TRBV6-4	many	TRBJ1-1	CASNVADRDGAFF	TGTGCCAGCAATGTTGCCGACAGGGATGGAGCTTTCTTT
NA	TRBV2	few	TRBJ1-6	CASSEVDSPLHF	TGTGCCAGCAGTGAAGTAGATTCACCCCTCCACTTT
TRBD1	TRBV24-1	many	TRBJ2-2	CATSATDRDRVGELFF	TGTGCCACCAGTGCAACCGACAGGGATCGGGTCGGGGAGCTGTTTTTT
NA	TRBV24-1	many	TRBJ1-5	CATQGSRSNQPQRF	TGTGCCACCCAAGGTAGCCGTAGCAATCAGCCCCAGCGTTTT
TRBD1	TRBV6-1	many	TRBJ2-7	CASSLLQGATGEQYF	TGTGCCAGCAGCCTTCTACAGGGGGCTACGGGCGAGCAGTACTTC
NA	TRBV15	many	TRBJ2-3	CATSRDQAETDTQYF	TGTGCCACCAGCAGAGATCAAGCAGAGACAGATACGCAGTATTTT
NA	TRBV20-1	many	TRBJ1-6	CSARPLGGGVSNSPLHF	TGCAGTGCTAGACCCCTGGGGGGAGGGGTATCAAATTCACCCCTCCACTTT
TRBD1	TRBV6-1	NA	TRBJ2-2	CASREGGADTGELFF	TGTGCCAGCAGGGAAGGGGGCGCGGACACCGGGGAGCTGTTTTTT
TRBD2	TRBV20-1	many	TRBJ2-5	CSARGLQMTPGGETQYF	TGCAGTGCTAGAGGCCTACAAATGACACCGGGGGGTGAGACCCAGTACTTC
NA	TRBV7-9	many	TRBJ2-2	CASSLDPGANGELFF	TGTGCCAGCAGCTTAGATCCGGGGGCAAACGGGGAGCTGTTTTTT
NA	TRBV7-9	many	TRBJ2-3	CASSLNLDTQYF	TGTGCCAGCAGCTTAAACCTAGATACGCAGTATTTT
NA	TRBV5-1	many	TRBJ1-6	CASSLDGFNSPLHF	TGCGCCAGCAGCTTGGACGGATTCAATTCACCCCTCCACTTT
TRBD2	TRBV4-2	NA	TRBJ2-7	CASSPELAGFYEQYF	TGTGCCAGCAGCCCTGAACTAGCGGGGTTCTACGAGCAGTACTTC
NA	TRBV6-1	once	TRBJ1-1	CASSRLRNTEAFF	TGTGCCAGCAGCCGCCTCAGGAACACTGAAGCTTTCTTT
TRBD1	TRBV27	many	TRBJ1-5	CASSLTLGQGRNQPQHF	TGTGCCAGCAGTTTAACACTCGGACAGGGTCGCAATCAGCCCCAGCATTTT
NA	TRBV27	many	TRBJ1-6	CASSFSDSPLHF	TGTGCCAGCAGTTTTTCAGATTCACCCCTCCACTTT
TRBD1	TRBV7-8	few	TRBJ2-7	CASSFLQGSYEQYF	TGTGCCAGCAGCTTCCTACAGGGGTCCTACGAGCAGTACTTC
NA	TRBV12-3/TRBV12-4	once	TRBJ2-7	CASSLRWDLAYEQYF	TGTGCCAGCAGTTTACGTTGGGACTTGGCCTACGAGCAGTACTTC
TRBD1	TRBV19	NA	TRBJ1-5	CASRGTGGGGSNQPQHF	TGTGCCAGTAGAGGGACAGGGGGCGGAGGTAGCAATCAGCCCCAGCATTTT
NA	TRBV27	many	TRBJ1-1	CASSLRGRHTEAFF	TGTGCCAGCAGTTTAAGAGGGAGGCACACTGAAGCTTTCTTT
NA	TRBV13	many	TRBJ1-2	CASTQGANYGYTF	TGTGCCAGCACCCAGGGAGCTAACTATGGCTACACCTTC
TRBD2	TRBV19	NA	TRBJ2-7	CASSVSSGGAYEQYF	TGTGCCAGTAGTGTTTCTAGCGGGGGGGCCTACGAGCAGTACTTC
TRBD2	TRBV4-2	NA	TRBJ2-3	CASSQAASGEPDTQYF	TGTGCCAGCAGCCAAGCGGCTAGCGGGGAACCAGATACGCAGTATTTT
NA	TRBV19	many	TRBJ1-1	CASSMENGKNTEAFF	TGTGCCAGTAGTATGGAGAACGGCAAAAACACTGAAGCTTTCTTT
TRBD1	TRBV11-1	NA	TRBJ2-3	CASSLQGADRRDTQYF	TGTGCCAGCAGCCTTCAGGGGGCAGATCGGCGGGATACGCAGTATTTT
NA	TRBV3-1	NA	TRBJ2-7	CASSQGGGPSYEQYF	TGTGCCAGCAGCCAAGGGGGGGGCCCATCCTACGAGCAGTACTTC